This T cell receptor beta chain was sequenced during a study of blood T cell repertoires in COVID-19 (dated by TCRdb to the early 2020s). Context from the whole study: The collaborator samples originated in the United States, Italy and Spain and spanned the acute and convalescent phases of COVID-19. A freely available public database, intended as a resource for researchers studying the immune response to SARS-CoV-2, is where the repertoires were released. The sample metadata nearly always contained a de-identified subject ID, COVID-19 status, age in years and sex. Where HLA class I and class II types were available, the types were taken from metadata supplied by the sample provider, not from assay-based typing. The material from the prospective study consisted of cDNA or gDNA derived from T cells, B-cell-depleted T cells, or PBMCs. Samples were obtained from the ongoing ImmuneRACE study (first 160 participants) and from over a thousand subjects provided by 6 global collaborators. Deeply sampled blood TCRbeta repertoires from subjects exposed to, actively infected with, or recovered from COVID-19 were included in the dataset.

The investigation overall reported the following: The amount of clinical and demographic metadata varied by source and participant and was provided uncurated.

Of note for this clone: Which antigen it targets is not known. No per-base quality is available; no much larger clone lies one base away.

Participants in the prospective study were enrolled through a virtual design, were aged about 18 to 100 years, and lived in about two dozen United States geographic areas. Cohort assignment in the prospective study relied on participant-reported clinical history from a screening survey and a study questionnaire. In the prospective study, whole blood, serum and a nasopharyngeal or oropharyngeal swab were collected from each participant by mobile phlebotomists. Prospective study participants could optionally give additional blood draws and questionnaires over a 2-month period. Before DNA extraction, prospective study blood samples were shipped either frozen or at room temperature. The immunoSEQ Assay, a bias-controlled multiplex PCR, was used to amplify TCRbeta CDR3 regions from genomic DNA. Per the original workflow: Within the assay, amplification of reference gene primers was used to estimate how many nucleated cells each sample contained. To quantify the absolute abundance of each unique TCRbeta CDR3 rearrangement, sequence reads were collapsed and filtered. For each sample, productive Simpson clonality was calculated as the square root of Simpson's diversity index over productive rearrangements. TCRdb retrieved this table from immuneACCESS and kept in-frame rearrangements only. Not all clones are present; in checked studies, unresolved V genes account for under half, and no reason is known for the remainder. That table furnishes V, J and clone size, whereas the DNA furnished D and trimming. This sample gives 200,000 to 250,000 clones in total; roughly 79% of them show up just once. The ten largest clones take up 8% to 9% of the sample.

V is reduced by 2 bases and J by 12 bases, leaving a spacing of 17 bases between them. The CDR3 starts with the cysteine, ends with the phenylalanine, and has 13 residues. Just the 39-base CDR3 DNA is kept, in frame starting at base 1. According to the germline V gene, CDR1 reads MNHEY and CDR2 reads SVGAGI. The sequencing input was PBMCs or T cells enriched from blood (not recorded which). The receptor chain draws on TRBV6-5 and TRBJ2-7; the best D guess is TRBD2, with 7 bases matching. This sequence originates from a woman between 45 and 65 years old with acute COVID-19. The sequenced DNA is TGTGCCAGCAGTTACGAGTTGGGGGGGCGGTGGTACTTC. It codes for CASSYELGGRWYF.